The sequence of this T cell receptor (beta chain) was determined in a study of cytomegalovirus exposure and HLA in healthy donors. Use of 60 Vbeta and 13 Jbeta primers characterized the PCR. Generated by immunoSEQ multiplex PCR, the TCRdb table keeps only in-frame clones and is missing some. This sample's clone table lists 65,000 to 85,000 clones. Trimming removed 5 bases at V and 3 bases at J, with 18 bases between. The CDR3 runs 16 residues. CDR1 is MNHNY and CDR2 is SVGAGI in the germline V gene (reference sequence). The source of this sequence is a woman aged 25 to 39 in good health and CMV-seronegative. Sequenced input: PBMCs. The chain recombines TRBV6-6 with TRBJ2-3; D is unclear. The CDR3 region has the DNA TGTGCCAGCAGTATAGGAGCGTCTTCCCGGACAGATACGCAGTATTTT. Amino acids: CASSIGASSRTDTQYF.